This T cell receptor (beta chain) was sequenced during a study of breast tumors, draining lymph nodes, adjacent tissues. A remark on this clonotype: Antigen: not known.

TCRdb re-called the multiplex PCR reads through MiXCR, storing one row per CDR3 protein. This sample has over 20,000 distinct CDR3 sequences, with about 24% found just once. Germline CDR1 and CDR2: LGHNA and YNFKEQ. This CDR3 contains 17 residues. The V and J ends lost 1 base and 7 bases respectively, with 22 bases between them. Study observations and caveats: Tumor TCR diversity was below lymph nodes but above nontumor tissue. Luminal-like breast cancer showed significantly greater tumor-nontumor repertoire similarity than basal-like breast cancer did. The data were judged consistent with most tumor T cells coming from lymph node and expanding in tumor. Data only fit, rather than demonstrated, lymph node origin of most tumor T cells.

The receptor comes from a female donor with breast cancer. Some clones in this sample may be carry-over from other donors' samples. This chain uses TRBV4-2 with TRBJ1-1; D is undetermined. Specimen: breast tumor tissue. In nucleotides, the CDR3 is TGTGCCAGCAGCCAAGGAGCCGGACGAGGCATCATAGATGAAGCTTTCTTT. It is translated as CASSQGAGRGIIDEAFF.